The 29 T cell receptor beta chains reported below all come from one sample, sequenced in a study of T cell responses to AZD1222 COVID-19 vaccine. Data came from immunoSEQ multiplex PCR; TCRdb stores just in-frame clones and leaves some out. Of more than 90,000 clones in the sample, around 87% were seen once. The source material was peripheral blood, sampled 28 days after the second AZD1222 dose. All receptors come from an adult who received the AZD1222 COVID-19 vaccine.

With regard to this clone: The DNA is left out, because the CDR3 cannot be placed on it with certainty; the CDR3 is given as TCRdb lists it. This chain uses TRBV12-3 or TRBV12-4 with TRBJ2-3. 11 amino acids form the CDR3, both terminal residues included. This CDR3 is CASSILDTQYF.

In its sample, this clone was seen once. The V gene is TRBV13, the J gene TRBJ2-1; 13 bases are a match to TRBD2. Germline trimming cut 1 base from V and 4 bases from J; bases unmatched to any gene: 1. The CDR3 is 16 residues long. Germline V CDR1 and CDR2: PRHDT, FYEKMQ (reference sequence). This CDR3 reads CASSLELAGGYNEQFF. As DNA, the CDR3 is TGTGCCAGCAGCTTAGAACTAGCGGGGGGGTACAATGAGCAGTTCTTC.

V and J are TRBV20-1 and TRBJ1-1; D unresolved. CDR3 length: 12 amino acids. Trimming took 6 bases from V and 0 from J, leaving 8 bases between them. CDR1 is DFQATT and CDR2 is SNEGSKA in the germline V gene (reference sequence). In DNA, the CDR3 is TGCAGTGCCAGTAGGATGAACACTGAAGCTTTCTTT. Translating gives CSASRMNTEAFF.

This clone was observed a single time. CDR3: CASSIVTSGGSSYNEQFF. The CDR3 DNA follows: TGTGCCAGTAGTATTGTGACTAGCGGGGGGAGCTCCTACAATGAGCAGTTCTTC. The gene calls are TRBV19 and TRBJ2-1, with TRBD2 identical over 13 bases. Germline CDR1 and CDR2: LNHDA and SQIVND (reference sequence). CDR3 length: 18 residues. The V segment lost 3 bases and the J segment 0 bases; nucleotides outside the gene matches: 5.

V is TRBV27 and J is TRBJ1-5; D perhaps matches TRBD1 (6 bases). V was trimmed by 5 bases and J by 0 bases, leaving 17 bases between them. In germline, CDR1 is MNHEY, CDR2 SMNVEV (reference sequence). There are 17 residues in the CDR3. Here the CDR3 reads CASSPSTGLYSNQPQHF. For the CDR3, the DNA is TGTGCCAGCAGTCCGTCGACAGGCCTTTATAGCAATCAGCCCCAGCATTTT.

This chain uses TRBV6-4 with TRBJ1-4; 11 nucleotides agree with TRBD1. There are 14 residues in the CDR3. V dropped 5 bases and J dropped 7; count of bases not matched to a gene: 3. Germline V gives CDR1 MRHNA, CDR2 SNTAGT. The CDR3 spells CASSWDRGSEKLFF. The DNA for the CDR3 is TGTGCCAGCAGTTGGGACAGGGGGTCTGAAAAACTGTTTTTT.

As to this clone: An end of the junction does not agree with germline; a read error may underlie this. This chain links TRBV6-5 with TRBJ1-4; D is uncertain. The CDR3 extends over 11 amino acids. Germline lookup yields CDR1 MNHEY and CDR2 SVGAGI. This chain's CDR3 is CASRFNENLFF. The CDR3 region has the DNA TGTGCCAGCAGGTTTAATGAAAACCTGTTTTTT.

The rearrangement joins TRBV7-8 to TRBJ2-1; 13 nucleotides match TRBD2. The germline V gene encodes CDR1 SGHVS and CDR2 FQNEAQ. The length of the CDR3 is 16 residues. Trimming took 1 base from V and 8 from J; bases not matched to a gene: 5. CDR3 protein: CASSLGTSGRGDEQFF. Here the CDR3 DNA reads TGTGCCAGCAGCTTAGGGACTAGCGGGAGAGGGGATGAGCAGTTCTTC.

The rearrangement uses TRBV3-1 (or the pseudogene TRBV3-2) and TRBJ2-2; 15 nucleotides agree with TRBD2. Unmatched junction bases numbered 4, after V lost 1 base and J lost 1 base. The CDR3 spans 19 residues. Germline V gene data show CDR1 as LGHDT and CDR2 as YNNKEL (reference sequence). CDR3 sequence: CASSQGRTSGRGNTGELFF. CDR3 coding DNA: TGTGCCAGCAGCCAAGGGAGGACTAGCGGGAGGGGGAACACCGGGGAGCTGTTTTTT.

The V and J genes are TRBV15 and TRBJ2-7, with a possible D match to TRBD2 (6 bases). The CDR3 has 13 residues. V was shortened by 3 bases and J by 6 bases, with 12 bases between the two germline ends. The germline gives CDR1 LNHNV, CDR2 YYDKDF (reference sequence). The CDR3 spells CATSRGGPGEQYF. CDR3 DNA: TGTGCCACCAGCAGGGGGGGTCCCGGCGAGCAGTACTTC.

This rearrangement joins TRBV15 to TRBJ1-2; maybe TRBD1 (5 bases). Germline CDR1 is LNHNV and CDR2 is YYDKDF (reference sequence). The CDR3 totals 16 residues. Trimming took 0 bases from V and 8 from J, leaving 19 bases between them. For the CDR3, the DNA is TGTGCCACCAGCAGAGATGGGGCGGGCACCACGGGGGGCTACACCTTC. It translates to CATSRDGAGTTGGYTF.

This chain links TRBV5-8 with TRBJ2-7; D tentatively fits TRBD1 or TRBD2 (5 bases each). Germline lookup yields CDR1 SGHTS and CDR2 YDEGEE. Trimming removed 4 bases at V and 2 bases at J, with 7 bases between. The CDR3 extends over 12 amino acids. This chain's CDR3 is CASSRDPYEQYF. CDR3 DNA sequence: TGTGCCAGCAGCCGGGACCCCTACGAGCAGTACTTC. The complete variable domain, with remaining parts taken from reference TRBV5-8 and TRBJ2-7, reads EAGVTQSPTHLIKTRGQQATLRCSPISGHTSVYWYQQALGLGLQFLLWYDEGEERNRGNFPPRFSGRQFPNYSSELNVNALELEDSALYLCASSRDPYEQYFGPGTRLTVT.

This chain uses TRBV3-1 (or the pseudogene TRBV3-2) with TRBJ1-5; 11 nucleotides agree with TRBD1. The V and J ends lost 4 bases and 4 bases, in that order; junction bases with no gene match: 3. This CDR3 has 15 residues. Germline CDR1 and CDR2: LGHDT and YNNKEL (reference sequence). CDR3 region: CASSPDRGRNQPQHF. The CDR3 DNA reads as TGTGCCAGCAGCCCGGACAGGGGGCGAAATCAGCCCCAGCATTTT.

The chain has TRBV5-1 and TRBJ1-3, with no clear D. There are 15 residues in the CDR3. V lost 5 bases, J lost 2 bases, and 14 bases lay in between. Germline loops: CDR1 SGHRS, CDR2 YFSETQ. The CDR3 DNA follows: TGCGCCAGCAGTTCGTCTGGAGCGGCTGGAAACACCATATATTTT. This encodes CASSSSGAAGNTIYF. Variable domain in full (rest from reference TRBV5-1 and TRBJ1-3): KAGVTQTPRYLIKTRGQQVTLSCSPISGHRSVSWYQQTPGQGLQFLFEYFSETQRNKGNFPGRFSGRQFSNSRSEMNVSTLELGDSALYLCASSSSGAAGNTIYFGEGSWLTVV.

The V call is TRBV10-3, the J call TRBJ2-7; 7 bases fit TRBD1. Germline V gives CDR1 ENHRY, CDR2 SYGVKD. The CDR3 is 14 amino acids. V shed 3 bases, J shed 5 bases, and the junction held 7 bases outside the gene matches. In DNA, the CDR3 is TGTGCCATCAGTGACCCGGGACAGAAAGACGAGCAGTACTTC. Its protein is CAISDPGQKDEQYF.

The count of this clone is one. J is TRBJ1-6 and V is TRBV9; no clear D. This CDR3 spans 15 amino acids. Deletions cut 0 bases from V and 0 bases from J, with 4 bases between. Germline CDR1 reads SGDLS; CDR2 reads YYNGEE. The CDR3 DNA follows: TGTGCCAGCAGCGTAGATCCCTCCTATAATTCACCCCTCCACTTT. Translated: CASSVDPSYNSPLHF.

The chain joins TRBV24-1 to TRBJ2-3, with TRBD2 as a possible D gene (5 bases). The CDR3 length is 18 residues. V lost 3 bases and J 0 bases, leaving 18 bases between the germline ends. From germline, CDR1 is KGHDR and CDR2 SFDVKD. The CDR3 sequence: CATSDPPGGVESTDTQYF. Here the CDR3 DNA reads TGTGCCACCAGTGATCCCCCCGGAGGTGTAGAAAGCACAGATACGCAGTATTTT.

The chain recombines TRBV4-1 with TRBJ1-5; unclear D gene. V was clipped by 0 bases and J by 9 bases, with 9 bases between them. CDR1 is MGHRA and CDR2 is YSYEKL in the germline V gene. CDR3 size: 13 residues. The CDR3 protein is CASSQDPARPQHF. CDR3 in DNA: TGCGCCAGCAGCCAAGATCCCGCCCGGCCCCAGCATTTT.

The chain couples TRBV5-1 to TRBJ1-2; TRBD1 matches 8 bases. The CDR3 contains 13 residues. The germline V gene encodes CDR1 SGHRS and CDR2 YFSETQ. V gave up 5 bases and J gave up 7 bases; unmatched junction bases: 7. For the CDR3, the DNA is TGCGCCAGCAGTTCCGGACAGGGCTTTGGCTACACCTTC. Translation: CASSSGQGFGYTF.

V is TRBV7-9 and J is TRBJ2-7; TRBD1 agrees at 7 bases. J lost 9 bases, V lost 4 bases, and 15 bases had no gene match. Germline loops: CDR1 SEHNR, CDR2 FQNEAQ (reference sequence). There are 15 residues in the CDR3. The CDR3 sequence: CASSYPSRDSQRQYF. The CDR3 DNA is TGTGCCAGCAGCTACCCCAGCCGGGACAGTCAGAGGCAGTACTTC.

The V and J genes are TRBV5-6 and TRBJ2-1, with D hard to call. V lost 0 bases, J lost 7 bases, and 11 bases lay in between. This CDR3 has 14 residues. CDR1 and CDR2 (germline): SGHDT, YYEEEE. CDR3 sequence (DNA): TGTGCCAGCAGCTTGGTGGTAGTTGATAATGAGCAGTTCTTC. This gives the protein CASSLVVVDNEQFF.

The V call is TRBV19, the J call TRBJ1-1; 8 nucleotides agree with TRBD1. Losses at the gene ends were 7 bases for V and 3 bases for J; bases not matched to a gene: 10. Germline assignment: CDR1 LNHDA and CDR2 SQIVND (reference sequence). The CDR3 has 15 residues. DNA of the CDR3: TGTGCCAGTAATTCAAACAGGGGGACTGACACTGAAGCTTTCTTT. Encoded protein: CASNSNRGTDTEAFF.

The V and J genes are TRBV29-1 and TRBJ2-2; D possibly corresponds to TRBD2 (6 bases). Germline lookup yields CDR1 SQVTM and CDR2 ANQGSEA. Trimming removed 5 bases from V and 4 bases from J, with 11 bases in between. There are 13 residues in the CDR3. The DNA for the CDR3 is TGCAGCGTTAGGGACTTTTCCACCGGGGAGCTGTTTTTT. This sequence encodes CSVRDFSTGELFF.

The chain employs TRBV18 and TRBJ1-2, with TRBD1 as a possible D gene (6 bases). Looked up from germline, CDR1 is KGHSH and CDR2 is LQKENI. The CDR3 contains 13 residues. V was clipped by 8 bases and J by 0 bases, with 10 bases between them. CDR3 sequence: CASAQGTNYGYTF. CDR3 coding DNA: TGTGCCAGCGCACAGGGCACTAACTATGGCTACACCTTC.

This clone appeared a single time. This rearrangement joins TRBV21-1 to TRBJ2-5. TRBV21-1 is assigned pseudogene status. The CDR3 consists of 15 residues. The CDR3 DNA reads TGTGCCAGCAGCAAATACAGCCGGACCACGGAGACCCAGTACTTC. This codes for CASSKYSRTTETQYF.

The rearrangement links TRBV7-3 to TRBJ1-2; TRBD1 matches at 8 bases. The germline V gene encodes CDR1 SGHTA and CDR2 FQGTGA. This CDR3 comprises 13 residues. Trimming took 6 bases from V and 8 from J; bases not matched to a gene: 8. CDR3 loop: CASSRSTGEGYTF. The DNA of the CDR3 is TGTGCCAGCAGTCGATCGACAGGGGAGGGCTACACCTTC.

This chain connects TRBV5-1 to TRBJ2-7; TRBD2 agrees at 9 bases. CDR1 SGHRS and CDR2 YFSETQ come from the germline V gene. The CDR3 sequence is 15 residues long. The J segment lost 3 bases and the V segment lost 4 bases, leaving 8 bases of the junction unmatched. The CDR3 sequence is CASSLGLARNYEQYF. CDR3 nucleotides: TGCGCCAGCAGCCTCGGACTAGCGCGCAACTACGAGCAGTACTTC.

This chain uses TRBV7-9 with TRBJ2-3; 8 nucleotides match TRBD2. The V gene's germline CDR1 is SEHNR and CDR2 FQNEAQ (reference sequence). The ends lost 5 bases at V and 2 bases at J; junction bases unmatched: 6. The CDR3 extends over 15 amino acids. The DNA of the CDR3 is TGTGCCAGCAGCCTACGGGGGGGAGACACAGATACGCAGTATTTT. It yields the protein CASSLRGGDTDTQYF.

The chain couples TRBV2 to TRBJ2-2, with TRBD1 as a possible D gene (6 bases). This CDR3 has 16 amino acids. Germline V gene lookup returns CDR1 SNHLY and CDR2 FYNNEI. Trimming took off 3 bases at V and 5 bases at J, with 16 bases between the two ends. CDR3 in amino acids: CASSEEAGVWTGELFF. The CDR3 DNA sequence: TGTGCCAGCAGTGAGGAGGCAGGGGTTTGGACCGGGGAGCTGTTTTTT.